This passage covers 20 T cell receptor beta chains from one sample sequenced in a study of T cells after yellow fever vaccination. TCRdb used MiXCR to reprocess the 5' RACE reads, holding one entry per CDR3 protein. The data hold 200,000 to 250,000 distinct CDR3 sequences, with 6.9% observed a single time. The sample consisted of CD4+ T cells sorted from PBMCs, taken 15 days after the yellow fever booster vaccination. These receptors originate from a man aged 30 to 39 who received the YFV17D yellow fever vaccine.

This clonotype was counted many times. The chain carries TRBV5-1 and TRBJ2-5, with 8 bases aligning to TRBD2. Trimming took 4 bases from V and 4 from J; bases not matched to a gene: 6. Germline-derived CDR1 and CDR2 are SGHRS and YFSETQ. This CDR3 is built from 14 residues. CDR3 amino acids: CASSQALAGETQYF. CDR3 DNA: TGCGCCAGCAGCCAGGCTCTAGCGGGAGAGACCCAGTACTTC. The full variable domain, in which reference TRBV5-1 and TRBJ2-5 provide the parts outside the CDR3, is KAGVTQTPRYLIKTRGQQVTLSCSPISGHRSVSWYQQTPGQGLQFLFEYFSETQRNKGNFPGRFSGRQFSNSRSEMNVSTLELGDSALYLCASSQALAGETQYFGPGTRLLVL.

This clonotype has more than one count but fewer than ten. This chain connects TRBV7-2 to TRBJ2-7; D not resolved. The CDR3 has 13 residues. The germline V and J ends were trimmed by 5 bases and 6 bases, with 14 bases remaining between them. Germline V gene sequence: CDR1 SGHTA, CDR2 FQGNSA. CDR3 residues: CASSPGPLGEQYF. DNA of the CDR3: TGTGCCAGCAGCCCGGGCCCTCTGGGCGAGCAGTACTTC. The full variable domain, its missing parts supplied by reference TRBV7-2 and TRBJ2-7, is GAGVSQSPSNKVTEKGKDVELRCDPISGHTALYWYRQSLGQGLEFLIYFQGNSAPDKSGLPSDRFSAERTGGSVSTLTIQRTQQEDSAVYLCASSPGPLGEQYFGPGTRLTVT.

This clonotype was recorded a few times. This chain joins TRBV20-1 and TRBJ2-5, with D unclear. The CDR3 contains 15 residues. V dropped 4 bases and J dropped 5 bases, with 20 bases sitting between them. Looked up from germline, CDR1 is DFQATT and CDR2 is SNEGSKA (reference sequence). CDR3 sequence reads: CSANDVRDFLETQYF. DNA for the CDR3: TGCAGTGCTAACGACGTACGCGACTTCCTGGAGACCCAGTACTTC.

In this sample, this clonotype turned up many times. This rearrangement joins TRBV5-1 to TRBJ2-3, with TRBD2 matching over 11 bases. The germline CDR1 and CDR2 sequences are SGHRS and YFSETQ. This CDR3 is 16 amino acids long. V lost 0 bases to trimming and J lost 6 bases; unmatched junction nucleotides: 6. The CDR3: CASSLEGLAARDTQYF. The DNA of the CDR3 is TGCGCCAGCAGCTTGGAGGGACTAGCGGCGCGGGATACGCAGTATTTT.

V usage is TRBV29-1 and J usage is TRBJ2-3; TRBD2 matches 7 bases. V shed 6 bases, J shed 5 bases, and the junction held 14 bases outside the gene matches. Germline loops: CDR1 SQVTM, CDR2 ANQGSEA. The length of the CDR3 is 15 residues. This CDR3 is CSVRGVSGNGDTQYF. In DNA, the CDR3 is TGCAGCGTGAGGGGAGTGAGCGGGAATGGAGATACGCAGTATTTT.

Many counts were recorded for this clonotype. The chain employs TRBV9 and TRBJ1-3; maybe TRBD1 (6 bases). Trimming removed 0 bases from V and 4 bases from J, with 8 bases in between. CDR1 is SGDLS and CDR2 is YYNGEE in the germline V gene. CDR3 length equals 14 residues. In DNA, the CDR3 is TGTGCCAGCAGCGTAGGGACAGCCGGAAACACCATATATTTT. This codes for CASSVGTAGNTIYF.

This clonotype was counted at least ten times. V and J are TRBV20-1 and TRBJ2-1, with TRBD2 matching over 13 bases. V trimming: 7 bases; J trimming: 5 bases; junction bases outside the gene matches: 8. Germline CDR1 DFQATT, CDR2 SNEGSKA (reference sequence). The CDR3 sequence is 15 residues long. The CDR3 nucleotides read TGCAGTGTCCCCAAACTAGCGGGAGGGCACAATGAGCAGTTCTTC. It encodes CSVPKLAGGHNEQFF.

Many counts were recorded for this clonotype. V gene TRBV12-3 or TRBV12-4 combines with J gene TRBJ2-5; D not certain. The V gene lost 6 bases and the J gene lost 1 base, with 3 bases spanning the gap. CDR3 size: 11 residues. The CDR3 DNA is TGTGCCAGCAGCCCCCAAGAGACCCAGTACTTC. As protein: CASSPQETQYF.

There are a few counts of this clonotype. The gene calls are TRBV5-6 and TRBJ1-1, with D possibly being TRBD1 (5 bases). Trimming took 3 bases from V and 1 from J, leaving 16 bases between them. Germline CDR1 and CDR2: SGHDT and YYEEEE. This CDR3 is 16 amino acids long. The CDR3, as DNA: TGTGCCAGCAGCTGGAGGGGACGGATAGCGAACACTGAAGCTTTCTTT. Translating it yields CASSWRGRIANTEAFF.

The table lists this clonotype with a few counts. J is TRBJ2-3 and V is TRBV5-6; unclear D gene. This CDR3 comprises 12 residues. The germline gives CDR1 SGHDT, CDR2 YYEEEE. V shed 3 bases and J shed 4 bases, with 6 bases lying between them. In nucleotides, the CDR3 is TGTGCCAGCAGCTCCCCCTCAGATACGCAGTATTTT. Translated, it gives CASSSPSDTQYF.

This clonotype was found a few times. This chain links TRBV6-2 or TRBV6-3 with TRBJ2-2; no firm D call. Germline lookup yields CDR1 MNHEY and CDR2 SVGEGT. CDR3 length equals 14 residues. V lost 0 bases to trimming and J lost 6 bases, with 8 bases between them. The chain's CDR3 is CASSYSILSGELFF. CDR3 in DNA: TGTGCCAGCAGTTACTCGATCCTCTCCGGGGAGCTGTTTTTT.

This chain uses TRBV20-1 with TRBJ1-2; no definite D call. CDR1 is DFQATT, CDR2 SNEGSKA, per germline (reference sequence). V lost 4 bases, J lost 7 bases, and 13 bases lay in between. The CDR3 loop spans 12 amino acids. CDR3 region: CSATRRWGGYTF. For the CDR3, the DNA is TGCAGTGCTACCCGGCGCTGGGGTGGCTACACCTTC.

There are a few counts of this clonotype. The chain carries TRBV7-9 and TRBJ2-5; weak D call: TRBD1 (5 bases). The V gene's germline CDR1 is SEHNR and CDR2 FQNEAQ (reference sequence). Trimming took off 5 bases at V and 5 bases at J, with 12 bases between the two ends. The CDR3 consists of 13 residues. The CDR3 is CASSTGTVETQYF. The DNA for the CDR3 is TGTGCCAGCAGCACAGGAACGGTGGAGACCCAGTACTTC.

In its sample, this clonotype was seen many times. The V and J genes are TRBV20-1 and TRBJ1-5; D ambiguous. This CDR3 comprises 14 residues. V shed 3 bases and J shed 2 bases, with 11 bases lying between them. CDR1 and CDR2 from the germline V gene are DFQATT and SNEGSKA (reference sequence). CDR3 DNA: TGCAGTGCTAGTCAACCAAGAGGCAATCAGCCCCAGCATTTT. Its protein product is CSASQPRGNQPQHF.

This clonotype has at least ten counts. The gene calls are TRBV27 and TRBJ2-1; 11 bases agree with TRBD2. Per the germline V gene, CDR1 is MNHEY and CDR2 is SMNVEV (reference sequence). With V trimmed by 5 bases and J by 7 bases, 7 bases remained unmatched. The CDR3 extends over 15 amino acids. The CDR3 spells CASSLRLAGMNEQFF. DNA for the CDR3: TGTGCCAGCAGTCTAAGACTAGCGGGGATGAATGAGCAGTTCTTC.

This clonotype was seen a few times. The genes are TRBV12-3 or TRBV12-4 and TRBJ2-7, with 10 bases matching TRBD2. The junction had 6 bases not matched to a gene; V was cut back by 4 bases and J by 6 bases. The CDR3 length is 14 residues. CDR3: CASSSRLAGLEQYF. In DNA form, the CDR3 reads TGTGCCAGCAGTTCCCGACTAGCGGGCCTCGAGCAGTACTTC.

DNA for the CDR3: TGCAGTGCTGCAGGGACTAGCCCCAAAAGGAGCTCCTACAATGAGCAGTTCTTC. This codes for CSAAGTSPKRSSYNEQFF. The chain couples TRBV20-1 to TRBJ2-1, with TRBD2 identical over 9 bases. V shed 5 bases and J 0 bases; nucleotides not matched to a gene: 14. The length of the CDR3 is 18 residues. The germline CDR1 and CDR2 sequences are DFQATT and SNEGSKA (reference sequence).

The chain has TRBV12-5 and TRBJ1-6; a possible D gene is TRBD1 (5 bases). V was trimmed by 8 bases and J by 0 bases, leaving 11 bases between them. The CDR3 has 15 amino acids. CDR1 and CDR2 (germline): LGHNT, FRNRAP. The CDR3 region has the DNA TGTGCTAGTAGCCCCGGGGGCTCCTATAATTCACCCCTCCACTTT. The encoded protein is CASSPGGSYNSPLHF.

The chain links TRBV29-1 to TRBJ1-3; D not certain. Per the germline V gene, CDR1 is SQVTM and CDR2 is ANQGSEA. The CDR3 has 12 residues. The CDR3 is CTARFSGNTIYF. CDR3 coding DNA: TGCACCGCTAGGTTCTCTGGAAACACCATATATTTT.

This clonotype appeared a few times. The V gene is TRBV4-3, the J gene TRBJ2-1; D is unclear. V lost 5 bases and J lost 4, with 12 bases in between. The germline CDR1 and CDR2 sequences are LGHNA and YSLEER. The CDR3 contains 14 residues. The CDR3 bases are TGCGCCAGCAGCGGAGAAGCCGGATACAATGAGCAGTTCTTC. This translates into CASSGEAGYNEQFF.